Listed below are T cell receptor beta chains from one sample, sequenced in a study of identical twins. Via MiXCR, TCRdb re-called the 5' RACE reads, giving one row per CDR3 protein. The sample carries just under 550,000 distinct CDR3 sequences, 12% to 15% recorded once. The same data also went into a second study, on yellow fever vaccine responses in identical twins.

The sample consisted of CD4+ T cells sorted from blood. All receptors come from a woman aged 18-29 years in good health. CDR3s include the opening cysteine and the closing phenylalanine or tryptophan. Fields, in order: J gene, clone size, D gene, V gene, CDR3 protein, CDR3 DNA. A D gene is named only where the DNA matches it firmly. Not all rows give a size; the values are once, few, many and, for expanded clones, a class.

j_call: TRBJ2-5; clone_size: NA; d_call: NA; v_call: TRBV6-5; cdr3_aa: CASSSLRDQETQYF; cdr3_nt: TGTGCCAGCAGTTCACTGCGGGATCAAGAGACCCAGTACTTC
j_call: TRBJ2-3; clone_size: once; d_call: NA; v_call: TRBV13; cdr3_aa: CASSPWGRSDTQYF; cdr3_nt: TGTGCCAGCAGCCCATGGGGCAGATCCGATACGCAGTATTTT
j_call: TRBJ1-5; clone_size: NA; d_call: NA; v_call: TRBV3-1; cdr3_aa: CASSQSPGGNQPQHF; cdr3_nt: TGTGCCAGCAGCCAAAGCCCTGGGGGTAATCAGCCCCAGCATTTT
j_call: TRBJ1-3; clone_size: few; d_call: TRBD1; v_call: TRBV4-1; cdr3_aa: CASSHRRDRAGNTIYF; cdr3_nt: TGCGCCAGCAGCCACCGCCGGGACAGGGCTGGAAACACCATATATTTT
j_call: TRBJ2-3; clone_size: NA; d_call: NA; v_call: TRBV3-1; cdr3_aa: CASSPSGVDTQYF; cdr3_nt: TGTGCCAGCAGCCCCTCAGGGGTGGATACGCAGTATTTT
j_call: TRBJ2-2; clone_size: many; d_call: NA; v_call: TRBV12-3/TRBV12-4; cdr3_aa: CASTLPLGRGNTGELFF; cdr3_nt: TGTGCCAGCACCCTACCGCTGGGCAGGGGGAACACCGGGGAGCTGTTTTTT
j_call: TRBJ2-3; clone_size: few; d_call: NA; v_call: TRBV2; cdr3_aa: CASELQNSTDTQYF; cdr3_nt: TGTGCCAGCGAATTACAAAACTCCACAGATACGCAGTATTTT
j_call: TRBJ2-3; clone_size: few; d_call: NA; v_call: TRBV7-2; cdr3_aa: CASSRDSNTDTQYF; cdr3_nt: TGTGCCAGCAGCAGGGACTCCAACACAGATACGCAGTATTTT
j_call: TRBJ1-2; clone_size: few; d_call: NA; v_call: TRBV3-1; cdr3_aa: CASSQGVKGYTF; cdr3_nt: TGTGCCAGCAGCCAGGGTGTCAAGGGCTACACCTTC
j_call: TRBJ2-7; clone_size: few; d_call: NA; v_call: TRBV6-1; cdr3_aa: CASSLSRGTDYEQYF; cdr3_nt: TGTGCCAGCAGTCTAAGTCGGGGTACGGACTACGAGCAGTACTTC
j_call: TRBJ1-5; clone_size: NA; d_call: TRBD1; v_call: TRBV7-2; cdr3_aa: CASSQQGVVVQPQHF; cdr3_nt: TGTGCCAGCAGCCAACAGGGGGTCGTGGTGCAGCCCCAGCATTTT
j_call: TRBJ2-5; clone_size: NA; d_call: NA; v_call: TRBV20-1; cdr3_aa: CSARRDWVLQETQYF; cdr3_nt: TGCAGTGCTAGGAGAGACTGGGTTTTACAAGAGACCCAGTACTTC
j_call: TRBJ2-1; clone_size: NA; d_call: NA; v_call: TRBV5-1; cdr3_aa: CASSLAFEGLPPYYNEQFF; cdr3_nt: TGCGCCAGCAGCTTGGCCTTCGAAGGACTGCCCCCATACTACAATGAGCAGTTCTTC
j_call: TRBJ2-7; clone_size: NA; d_call: TRBD2; v_call: TRBV12-3/TRBV12-4; cdr3_aa: CASSLGAGVVEQYF; cdr3_nt: TGTGCCAGCAGTCTCGGAGCGGGAGTCGTCGAGCAGTACTTC
j_call: TRBJ2-1; clone_size: NA; d_call: NA; v_call: TRBV11-3; cdr3_aa: CASSLITGTANEQFF; cdr3_nt: TGTGCCAGCAGCTTAATTACCGGTACGGCCAATGAGCAGTTCTTC
j_call: TRBJ1-6; clone_size: few; d_call: NA; v_call: TRBV12-3/TRBV12-4; cdr3_aa: CASSTQGQNSPLHF; cdr3_nt: TGTGCCAGCAGCACGCAGGGCCAGAATTCACCCCTCCACTTT
j_call: TRBJ2-2; clone_size: NA; d_call: NA; v_call: TRBV5-1; cdr3_aa: CASSLVLTNTGELFF; cdr3_nt: TGCGCCAGCAGCTTGGTACTCACTAACACCGGGGAGCTGTTTTTT
j_call: TRBJ2-7; clone_size: NA; d_call: TRBD1; v_call: TRBV5-1; cdr3_aa: CASSPRQGESPEQYF; cdr3_nt: TGCGCCAGCAGCCCCCGACAGGGGGAATCTCCCGAGCAGTACTTC
j_call: TRBJ2-1; clone_size: few; d_call: NA; v_call: TRBV5-1; cdr3_aa: CASSNEVRNEQFF; cdr3_nt: TGCGCCAGCAGTAATGAGGTTCGGAATGAGCAGTTCTTC
j_call: TRBJ2-3; clone_size: many; d_call: TRBD2; v_call: TRBV7-8; cdr3_aa: CASSSRLGGGPDTQYF; cdr3_nt: TGTGCCAGCAGCTCGCGACTCGGCGGGGGGCCAGATACGCAGTATTTT
j_call: TRBJ2-1; clone_size: few; d_call: NA; v_call: TRBV11-1; cdr3_aa: CASSFRGGWSGPGSEQFF; cdr3_nt: TGTGCCAGCAGCTTTAGAGGGGGGTGGAGCGGTCCTGGGTCGGAGCAGTTCTTC
j_call: TRBJ2-3; clone_size: few; d_call: TRBD1; v_call: TRBV11-3; cdr3_aa: CASTGQTFASTDTQYF; cdr3_nt: TGTGCCAGCACGGGACAGACCTTTGCTAGCACAGATACGCAGTATTTT
j_call: TRBJ2-5; clone_size: NA; d_call: NA; v_call: TRBV20-1; cdr3_aa: CCARDFYSGTQETQYF; cdr3_nt: TGCTGTGCTAGAGACTTCTACTCCGGGACGCAAGAGACCCAGTACTTC
j_call: TRBJ2-1; clone_size: NA; d_call: NA; v_call: TRBV7-9; cdr3_aa: CVSSREQFF; cdr3_nt: TGTGTCAGCAGCCGTGAGCAGTTCTTC
j_call: TRBJ2-1; clone_size: NA; d_call: NA; v_call: TRBV6-9; cdr3_aa: CASRVGPYNEQFF; cdr3_nt: TGTGCCAGCAGGGTGGGACCCTACAATGAGCAGTTCTTC
j_call: TRBJ1-2; clone_size: NA; d_call: NA; v_call: TRBV5-8; cdr3_aa: CASSLKSNYGYTF; cdr3_nt: TGTGCCAGCAGCTTGAAATCTAACTATGGCTACACCTTC
j_call: TRBJ1-1; clone_size: few; d_call: NA; v_call: TRBV20-1; cdr3_aa: CSAPRSPEGEAFF; cdr3_nt: TGCAGTGCCCCCAGGTCACCCGAGGGTGAAGCTTTCTTT
j_call: TRBJ2-2; clone_size: NA; d_call: TRBD2; v_call: TRBV2; cdr3_aa: CASSERTSSNTGELFF; cdr3_nt: TGTGCCAGCAGTGAAAGGACTAGTTCGAACACCGGGGAGCTGTTTTTT
j_call: TRBJ1-1; clone_size: few; d_call: NA; v_call: TRBV29-1; cdr3_aa: CSGGDIENTEAFF; cdr3_nt: TGCAGCGGGGGGGACATCGAGAACACTGAAGCTTTCTTT
j_call: TRBJ2-7; clone_size: few; d_call: NA; v_call: TRBV12-3/TRBV12-4; cdr3_aa: CASSFNSYEQYF; cdr3_nt: TGTGCCAGCAGCTTCAATAGCTACGAGCAGTACTTC
j_call: TRBJ1-4; clone_size: few; d_call: TRBD1; v_call: TRBV5-1; cdr3_aa: CASSQGQGQNGLFF; cdr3_nt: TGCGCCAGCAGCCAAGGACAGGGTCAGAATGGACTGTTTTTT
j_call: TRBJ2-3; clone_size: few; d_call: NA; v_call: TRBV20-1; cdr3_aa: CSQAHNGVGTDTQYF; cdr3_nt: TGCAGTCAAGCCCACAATGGGGTCGGCACAGATACGCAGTATTTT
j_call: TRBJ2-7; clone_size: few; d_call: TRBD2; v_call: TRBV6-5; cdr3_aa: CASSYSSSGSYEQYF; cdr3_nt: TGTGCCAGCAGTTACTCGAGTAGCGGGAGTTACGAGCAGTACTTC
j_call: TRBJ2-1; clone_size: few; d_call: TRBD2; v_call: TRBV9; cdr3_aa: CASSVGSSGTIPNHEQFF; cdr3_nt: TGTGCCAGCAGCGTAGGGTCTAGCGGGACAATACCCAACCATGAGCAGTTCTTC
j_call: TRBJ2-2; clone_size: NA; d_call: TRBD1; v_call: TRBV12-3/TRBV12-4; cdr3_aa: CASSPTGQGAIGELFF; cdr3_nt: TGTGCCAGCAGCCCTACTGGGCAGGGGGCGATCGGGGAGCTGTTTTTT
j_call: TRBJ2-7; clone_size: many; d_call: TRBD1; v_call: TRBV29-1; cdr3_aa: CSVVPRDRGIYEQYF; cdr3_nt: TGCAGCGTTGTCCCCCGGGACAGGGGGATCTACGAGCAGTACTTC
j_call: TRBJ1-1; clone_size: few; d_call: NA; v_call: TRBV5-1; cdr3_aa: CASSLVQGRVTEAFF; cdr3_nt: TGCGCCAGCAGCTTGGTACAGGGACGAGTCACTGAAGCTTTCTTT
j_call: TRBJ2-1; clone_size: NA; d_call: NA; v_call: TRBV11-2; cdr3_aa: CASSLEGRRHPSSYNEQFF; cdr3_nt: TGTGCCAGCAGCTTAGAGGGTCGGAGACACCCGAGCTCCTACAATGAGCAGTTCTTC
j_call: TRBJ1-1; clone_size: NA; d_call: NA; v_call: TRBV12-3/TRBV12-4; cdr3_aa: CASSSRLEAFF; cdr3_nt: TGTGCCAGCAGTTCACGATTGGAAGCTTTCTTT
j_call: TRBJ2-3; clone_size: NA; d_call: NA; v_call: TRBV12-3/TRBV12-4; cdr3_aa: CASSFGSWLRATDTQYF; cdr3_nt: TGTGCCAGCAGTTTTGGCTCGTGGCTGAGAGCCACAGATACGCAGTATTTT
j_call: TRBJ2-7; clone_size: few; d_call: TRBD1; v_call: TRBV6-1; cdr3_aa: CASNRDRGGYEQYF; cdr3_nt: TGTGCCAGCAACCGGGACAGAGGGGGATACGAGCAGTACTTC
j_call: TRBJ1-1; clone_size: NA; d_call: NA; v_call: TRBV12-3/TRBV12-4; cdr3_aa: CASNPPRGGGTEAFF; cdr3_nt: TGTGCCAGCAATCCCCCGAGGGGGGGTGGCACTGAAGCTTTCTTT
j_call: TRBJ2-3; clone_size: NA; d_call: TRBD2; v_call: TRBV28; cdr3_aa: CASRTSGKADTQYF; cdr3_nt: TGTGCCAGCAGGACTAGCGGGAAGGCAGATACGCAGTATTTT
j_call: TRBJ2-3; clone_size: many; d_call: NA; v_call: TRBV5-1; cdr3_aa: CASSLGSGTDTQYF; cdr3_nt: TGTGCCAGCAGCTTGGGCAGCGGAACAGATACGCAGTATTTT
j_call: TRBJ2-5; clone_size: few; d_call: TRBD1; v_call: TRBV6-2/TRBV6-3; cdr3_aa: CASSKPGQGKKTQYF; cdr3_nt: TGTGCCAGCAGTAAACCGGGACAGGGGAAGAAGACCCAGTACTTC
j_call: TRBJ2-3; clone_size: NA; d_call: NA; v_call: TRBV9; cdr3_aa: CASSPLVGGPHTDTQYF; cdr3_nt: TGTGCCAGCAGCCCGCTAGTGGGAGGTCCCCACACAGATACGCAGTATTTT
j_call: TRBJ2-1; clone_size: NA; d_call: TRBD2; v_call: TRBV3-1; cdr3_aa: CASTQDLKTSGRTSHEQFF; cdr3_nt: TGTGCCAGCACCCAAGATCTGAAGACTAGCGGGAGAACTAGCCATGAGCAGTTCTTC
j_call: TRBJ2-5; clone_size: NA; d_call: NA; v_call: TRBV12-3/TRBV12-4; cdr3_aa: CASSPQGYETQYF; cdr3_nt: TGTGCCAGCAGCCCACAGGGCTATGAGACCCAGTACTTC
j_call: TRBJ2-1; clone_size: NA; d_call: NA; v_call: TRBV12-3/TRBV12-4; cdr3_aa: CASSLLGVIGGHEQFF; cdr3_nt: TGTGCCAGCAGTTTACTGGGGGTTATAGGGGGACATGAGCAGTTCTTC
j_call: TRBJ2-3; clone_size: few; d_call: TRBD1; v_call: TRBV3-1; cdr3_aa: CASSLTGGATDTQYF; cdr3_nt: TGTGCCAGCAGCCTGACAGGGGGGGCCACAGATACGCAGTATTTT
j_call: TRBJ2-5; clone_size: few; d_call: NA; v_call: TRBV5-1; cdr3_aa: CASSTRQQETQYF; cdr3_nt: TGCGCCAGCAGCACTCGACAGCAAGAGACCCAGTACTTC
j_call: TRBJ1-5; clone_size: NA; d_call: TRBD1; v_call: TRBV10-3; cdr3_aa: CAIAAGTGGLQPQHF; cdr3_nt: TGTGCCATCGCAGCCGGGACAGGGGGGCTTCAGCCCCAGCATTTT
j_call: TRBJ2-1; clone_size: NA; d_call: TRBD2; v_call: TRBV20-1; cdr3_aa: CSARDWVGASGTSYNEQFF; cdr3_nt: TGCAGTGCTAGAGATTGGGTAGGGGCTAGCGGGACCTCATACAATGAGCAGTTCTTC